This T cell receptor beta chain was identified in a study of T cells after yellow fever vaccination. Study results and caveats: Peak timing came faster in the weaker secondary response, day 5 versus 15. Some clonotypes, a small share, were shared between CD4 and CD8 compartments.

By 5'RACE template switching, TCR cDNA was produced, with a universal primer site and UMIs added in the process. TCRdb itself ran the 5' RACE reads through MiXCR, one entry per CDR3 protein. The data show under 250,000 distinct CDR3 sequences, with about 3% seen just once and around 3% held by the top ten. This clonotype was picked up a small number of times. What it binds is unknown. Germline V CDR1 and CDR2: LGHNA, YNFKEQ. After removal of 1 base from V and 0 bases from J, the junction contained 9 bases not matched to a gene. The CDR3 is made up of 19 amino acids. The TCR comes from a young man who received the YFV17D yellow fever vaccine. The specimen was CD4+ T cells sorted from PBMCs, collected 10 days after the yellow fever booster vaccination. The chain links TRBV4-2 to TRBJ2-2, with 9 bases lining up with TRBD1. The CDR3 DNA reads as TGTGCCAGCAGCCAAGCGGGACAGGGAAAATTCGCGAACACCGGGGAGCTGTTTTTT. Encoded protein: CASSQAGQGKFANTGELFF.